This T cell receptor (beta chain) stems from a study of blood T cell repertoires in COVID-19. The V end lost 9 bases, the J end lost 7 bases, and 18 bases lay between the germline ends. Germline V gene lookup returns CDR1 MNHEY and CDR2 SVGAGI. This CDR3 has 13 residues. Per the original methods: Estimation of nucleated cell counts relied on the amplification of reference gene primers. TCRdb's table, derived via immunoSEQ multiplex PCR, lists solely in-frame clones and lacks some. V, J and clone size derive from that table, while D and trimming were established from the DNA sequence. The sample holds about 190,000 clones, more than 75% seen once.

The material sequenced was peripheral blood. The sequence derives from a middle-aged man with active or convalescent COVID-19. This chain joins TRBV6-5 and TRBJ1-1; D perhaps matches TRBD1 (6 bases). CDR3 amino acids: CASRTGAGDEAFF. The CDR3 DNA follows: TGTGCCAGTAGAACCGGGGCAGGGGATGAAGCTTTCTTT.